The 3 T cell receptor beta chains below all came from one sample that was sequenced in a study of response to subunit inactivated influenza vaccine (dated by TCRdb to the late 2010s). Library construction relied on RT-PCR. The reads were generated on an Illumina HiSeq 2500. TCRdb took the public reads, trimmed them with fastp at Q25, ran MiXCR for clone calling and kept in-frame beta chains. CDR3 protein duplicates are merged, each entry listing the most common genes and DNA. For this sample the table gives about 190,000 distinct CDR3 sequences, of which approximately 15% were detected only once. The ten largest clones add up to 26% of the sample. The sample in question was CD8+ T cells sorted from PBMCs, obtained roughly 5 days after vaccination. Receptors originate from a man in his forties or fifties who received an inactivated influenza vaccine. Donor details come from another sample of the same person, matched by shared clones.

The chain combines TRBV7-9 with TRBJ2-3, with D hard to call. CDR1 and CDR2 (germline): SEHNR, FQNEAQ (reference sequence). This CDR3 spans 16 amino acids. With 2 bases removed from V and 0 bases from J, the gap between germline ends came to 12 bases. CDR3 sequence: CASSLTPHHSTDTQYF. CDR3 sequence (DNA): TGTGCCAGCAGCTTAACCCCCCATCATAGCACAGATACGCAGTATTTT.

This clonotype was picked up a small number of times. The rearrangement uses TRBV4-2 and TRBJ2-7, with D perhaps TRBD1 (6 bases). Germline V CDR1 and CDR2: LGHNA, YNFKEQ. The CDR3 covers 15 residues. The V end lost 0 bases, the J end lost 2 bases, and 11 bases lay between the germline ends. CDR3 in amino acids: CASSQDEDSAYEQYF. DNA for the CDR3: TGTGCCAGCAGCCAAGATGAGGACAGCGCCTACGAGCAGTACTTC.

This clonotype was picked up a small number of times. V and J are TRBV11-2 and TRBJ2-3; TRBD2 might be the D (5 bases). The V gene lost 1 base and the J gene lost 5 bases, with 13 bases spanning the gap. Germline CDR1 and CDR2: SGHAT and FQNNGV. This CDR3 is 15 amino acids long. The CDR3 region is CASSLVPGWGDTQYF. For the CDR3, the DNA is TGTGCCAGCAGCTTAGTCCCGGGGTGGGGAGATACGCAGTATTTT.